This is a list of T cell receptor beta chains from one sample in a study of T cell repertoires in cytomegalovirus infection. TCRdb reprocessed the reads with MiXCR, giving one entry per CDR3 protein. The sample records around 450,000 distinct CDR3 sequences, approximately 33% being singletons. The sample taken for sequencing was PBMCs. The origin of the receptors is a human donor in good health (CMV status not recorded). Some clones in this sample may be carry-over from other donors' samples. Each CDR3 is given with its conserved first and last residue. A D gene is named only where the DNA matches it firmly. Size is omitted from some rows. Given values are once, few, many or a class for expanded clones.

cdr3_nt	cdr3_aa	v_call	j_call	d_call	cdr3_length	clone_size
TGTGCCACCAGTGATACGACAGTACTCTATGGCTACACCTTC	CATSDTTVLYGYTF	TRBV24-1	TRBJ1-2	NA	14	NA
TGTGCCAGCTCTACCTCCCGGGACAGCTACTATGGCTACACCTTC	CASSTSRDSYYGYTF	TRBV18	TRBJ1-2	TRBD1	15	few
TGCAGCGTTGTCTGGGGGCTAGTCCAAGAGACCCAGTACTTC	CSVVWGLVQETQYF	TRBV29-1	TRBJ2-5	NA	14	NA
TGTGCCAGCGGGGCCTCTTATAGTTCACCCCTCCACTTT	CASGASYSSPLHF	TRBV7-2	TRBJ1-6	NA	13	many
TGTGCCAGCAGCTCCAAAGGTTGGGACAGGGCACAAGAGACCCAGTACTTC	CASSSKGWDRAQETQYF	TRBV7-9	TRBJ2-5	TRBD1	17	many
TGTGCCAGCAGTTCCCGCGCCCGTGGGGGGGTCCAAGAGACCCAGTACTTC	CASSSRARGGVQETQYF	TRBV6-2/TRBV6-3	TRBJ2-5	TRBD2	17	NA
TGTTCCAGCAGCTTAGGACTAGGGGGAGATACGCAGTATTTT	CSSSLGLGGDTQYF	TRBV7-2	TRBJ2-3	NA	14	once
TGTGCCAGCAGCCTAAGGACTAGCGGGGGCACAGATACGCAGTATTTT	CASSLRTSGGTDTQYF	TRBV7-6	TRBJ2-3	TRBD2	16	many
TGTGCCATCTGGGGGGGCCCGACCTATAATTCACCCCTCCACTTT	CAIWGGPTYNSPLHF	TRBV10-3	TRBJ1-6	NA	15	NA
TGTGCCAGCAGCTTAATCCCCGGGCTCTCTGGAAACACCATATATTTT	CASSLIPGLSGNTIYF	TRBV7-2	TRBJ1-3	NA	16	many
TGTGCCACCGCAAAAAACACCGGGGAGCTGTTTTTT	CATAKNTGELFF	TRBV15	TRBJ2-2	NA	12	few
TGTGCCACCAGCAGAGCAGAGGAGCAGTTCTTC	CATSRAEEQFF	TRBV15	TRBJ2-1	NA	11	NA
TGCAGCTTCTTGGACAAAACTAACTATGGCTACACCTTC	CSFLDKTNYGYTF	TRBV29-1	TRBJ1-2	NA	13	few
TGTGCCAGCAGCCTAATTGGACAGGGGTCAACTAATGAAAAACTGTTTTTT	CASSLIGQGSTNEKLFF	TRBV14	TRBJ1-4	TRBD1	17	NA
TGTGCCAGCAGGGCGACTGGGAACTATGGCTACACCTTC	CASRATGNYGYTF	TRBV7-8	TRBJ1-2	NA	13	many
TGTGCCAGCAGTTTAGTTACGGACAGCTATCAGCCCCAGCATTTT	CASSLVTDSYQPQHF	TRBV28	TRBJ1-5	NA	15	NA
TGCGCCAGCAGCCTGAGCGCCGGGGCCGATGAAAAACTGTTTTTT	CASSLSAGADEKLFF	TRBV5-1	TRBJ1-4	NA	15	once
TGTGCCAGCAGCCTGGGGACCGGCGGGACTACCGAGCAGTACTTC	CASSLGTGGTTEQYF	TRBV3-1	TRBJ2-7	TRBD2	15	NA
TGTGCCAGCAGCTTGGATAGTTTTCGCATGTCCTGGAACAATGAGCAGTTCTTC	CASSLDSFRMSWNNEQFF	TRBV5-6	TRBJ2-1	NA	18	NA
TGTGCCAGCAGCCTGGGGGACAACTCTGGGGCCAACGTCCTGACTTTC	CASSLGDNSGANVLTF	TRBV3-1	TRBJ2-6	NA	16	NA
TGTGCCAGCAGTGAAGCAGGGACAATGGGATCCCCCCACTTT	CASSEAGTMGSPHF	TRBV6-1	TRBJ1-6	NA	14	NA
TGTGCCAGCAGTTCACGCCGGGGTCGTACTAATGAAAAACTGTGTTTT	CASSSRRGRTNEKLCF	TRBV12-3/TRBV12-4	TRBJ1-4	NA	16	NA
TGCGCCAGCAAAAACGGGCGGGCGGGAACCAAAAACATTCAGTACTTC	CASKNGRAGTKNIQYF	TRBV5-1	TRBJ2-4	NA	16	few
TGTGCCAGCAGCCTCGTGGGGGGGGGAGACTATGGCTACACCTTC	CASSLVGGGDYGYTF	TRBV28	TRBJ1-2	NA	15	many
TGTGCCAGCAGTCCCGGGACAGAAGAGTACAATGAGCAGTTCTTC	CASSPGTEEYNEQFF	TRBV27	TRBJ2-1	TRBD1	15	NA
TGTGCCAGTAGTACCCTACCCGGGACAGGGCCCTCCTACGAGCAGTACTTC	CASSTLPGTGPSYEQYF	TRBV19	TRBJ2-7	TRBD1	17	many
TGTGCCAGCAGCCCACATGGGGGGGAGCAGTACTTC	CASSPHGGEQYF	TRBV7-9	TRBJ2-7	NA	12	NA
TGTGCCAGCAGCCGACTAGCGGGGGCCTCCTACGAGCAGTACTTC	CASSRLAGASYEQYF	TRBV28	TRBJ2-7	TRBD2	15	NA
TGTGCCAGCACCGGGACAGGGAGGACTGAAGCTTTCTTT	CASTGTGRTEAFF	TRBV2	TRBJ1-1	TRBD1	13	few
TGTGCCAGCAGCTTAGTAAGGACAATGGGCGATGAAAAACTGTTTTTT	CASSLVRTMGDEKLFF	TRBV7-9	TRBJ1-4	NA	16	NA
TGTGCCAGCAGCGTTACAGGGGGCGCTTACACTGAAGCTTTCTTT	CASSVTGGAYTEAFF	TRBV5-4	TRBJ1-1	TRBD1	15	NA
TGTGCCAGCAGCTTATACTCAACCACCTACAATGAGCAGTTCTTC	CASSLYSTTYNEQFF	TRBV7-9	TRBJ2-1	NA	15	many
TGTGCCAGCAGTGTCCAGGGTCGAGAGCAGTTCTTC	CASSVQGREQFF	TRBV12-3/TRBV12-4	TRBJ2-1	NA	12	many
TGTGCCAGTAGTACCGCCGCGGGCATAGCCAAAAACATTCAGTACTTC	CASSTAAGIAKNIQYF	TRBV19	TRBJ2-4	NA	16	few
TGTGCCAGCAGGTATGACGAAGTTTGGACTGAAGCTTTCTTT	CASRYDEVWTEAFF	TRBV6-1	TRBJ1-1	NA	14	NA